The 27 T cell receptor beta chains below come from one sample, sequenced in a study of OX40 agonist ivuxolimab in advanced cancers. The assay was immunoSEQ multiplex PCR, and TCRdb's table has in-frame clones only and misses some. The sample lists around 80,000 clones; over 85% were seen once. Sequences were derived from CD4+ or CD8+ T cells sorted from blood, sampled in a trial of the OX40 agonist ivuxolimab. These receptors were taken from an adult with an advanced solid tumor such as melanoma, head and neck, liver or kidney cancer.

This CDR3 reads CASSPGTEESNYGYTF. CDR3 bases: TGTGCCAGCAGCCCCGGGACAGAAGAATCAAACTATGGCTACACCTTC. The rearrangement joins TRBV7-3 to TRBJ1-2; TRBD1 matches 7 bases. The germline V gene has CDR1 SGHTA and CDR2 FQGTGA. The junction had 11 bases not matched to a gene; V was cut back by 5 bases and J by 2 bases. The CDR3 covers 16 residues.

The chain employs TRBV9 and TRBJ1-1; unclear D gene. The CDR3 contains 14 residues. Germline V gene lookup returns CDR1 SGDLS and CDR2 YYNGEE. V was cut by 5 bases and J by 3 bases, with 14 bases left in between. The CDR3, as DNA: TGTGCCAGCAGTCCTCCTGATCGGGACACTGAAGCTTTCTTT. The encoded protein is CASSPPDRDTEAFF. Full variable domain (outside the CDR3, taken from reference TRBV9 and TRBJ1-1): DSGVTQTPKHLITATGQRVTLRCSPRSGDLSVYWYQQSLDQGLQFLIQYYNGEERAKGNILERFSAQQFPDLHSELNLSSLELGDSALYFCASSPPDRDTEAFFGQGTRLTVV.

This clone turned up a few times. This chain connects TRBV5-3 to TRBJ2-1, with a weak D call TRBD2 (5 bases). TRBV5-3 is labeled an ORF, and its function is uncertain. The CDR3 is made up of 12 amino acids. Trimming removed 8 bases from V and 9 bases from J, with 15 bases in between. CDR3 protein: CASSTGIVEQFF. For the CDR3, the DNA is TGTGCCAGCAGCACCGGGATTGTTGAGCAGTTCTTC.

In this sample, this clone turned up once. As DNA, the CDR3 is TGTGCCAGCAATTGGGGCGGGAGCACTGAAGCTTTCTTT. Amino acid sequence: CASNWGGSTEAFF. The chain uses TRBV6-5 and TRBJ1-1; tentative D call: TRBD1 (5 bases). Germline loops: CDR1 MNHEY, CDR2 SVGAGI. V was clipped by 7 bases and J by 4 bases, with 13 bases between them. The CDR3 consists of 13 residues.

CDR3 residues: CAISESLLAGGTEQFF. The CDR3 nucleotides read TGTGCCATCAGTGAGTCCCTACTAGCGGGAGGAACTGAGCAGTTCTTC. The chain couples TRBV10-3 to TRBJ2-1, with TRBD2 identical over 12 bases. Germline assignment: CDR1 ENHRY and CDR2 SYGVKD. The CDR3 has 16 amino acids. Unmatched junction bases numbered 6, after V lost 0 bases and J lost 9 bases.

This sequence joins TRBV5-4 and TRBJ2-7, with D possibly TRBD1 on 6 matching bases. The CDR3 runs 14 residues. The ends were cut back, 4 bases at V and 0 bases at J, with 11 bases in the middle. Germline CDR1 reads SGHNT; CDR2 reads YYREEE (reference sequence). In DNA form, the CDR3 reads TGTGCCAGCAGCCCCACAGGGAGCTCCTACGAGCAGTACTTC. It codes for CASSPTGSSYEQYF.

The rearrangement links TRBV5-6 to TRBJ2-7, with TRBD1 identical over 7 bases. J was trimmed by 0 bases and V by 1 base; bases with no gene match: 10. Germline assignment: CDR1 SGHDT and CDR2 YYEEEE. This CDR3 has 17 amino acids. Written as DNA, the CDR3 is TGTGCCAGCAGCTTGAGTTTTGCCGGACAGGTCTCCTACGAGCAGTACTTC. This gives the protein CASSLSFAGQVSYEQYF.

V gene TRBV9 combines with J gene TRBJ1-1; the D is unclear. The germline V and J ends were trimmed by 1 base and 2 bases, with 6 bases remaining between them. CDR1 and CDR2 (germline): SGDLS, YYNGEE. This CDR3 contains 13 residues. In nucleotides, the CDR3 is TGTGCCAGCAGCGTACGAACAAACACTGAAGCTTTCTTT. Its protein is CASSVRTNTEAFF.

V and J are TRBV4-3 and TRBJ1-2; possibly TRBD1 for D (6 bases). CDR1 LGHNA and CDR2 YSLEER come from the germline V gene. Trimming removed 0 bases from V and 8 bases from J, with 22 bases in between. The CDR3 has 17 residues. CDR3 DNA sequence: TGCGCCAGCAGCCAAGATTCGCAGGGGACCCTGATGGGGGGCTACACCTTC. As protein: CASSQDSQGTLMGGYTF.

The chain carries TRBV4-1 and TRBJ2-7; no firm D call. This CDR3 has 11 residues. Deletions cut 0 bases from V and 4 bases from J, with 1 base between. CDR1 and CDR2 (germline): MGHRA, YSYEKL. This CDR3 reads CASSQDYEQYF. The CDR3 region has the DNA TGCGCCAGCAGCCAAGATTACGAGCAGTACTTC.

The V and J genes are TRBV5-4 and TRBJ1-1; 9 bases are shared with TRBD1. J was trimmed by 4 bases and V by 3 bases; bases with no gene match: 4. Germline assignment: CDR1 SGHNT and CDR2 YYREEE (reference sequence). The CDR3 extends over 14 amino acids. CDR3 loop: CASSWTGESTEAFF. CDR3 nucleotides: TGTGCCAGCAGCTGGACAGGGGAGAGCACTGAAGCTTTCTTT.

The V call is TRBV28, the J call TRBJ1-1; perhaps TRBD1 as D (5 bases). CDR3 length: 13 amino acids. The V gene lost 7 bases and the J gene lost 6 bases, with 15 bases spanning the gap. CDR1 MDHEN and CDR2 SYDVKM come from the germline V gene. CDR3 DNA: TGTGCCAGCACCCTAGGGAGGGGTCCTGAAGCTTTCTTT. Amino acids: CASTLGRGPEAFF. The complete variable domain, with remaining parts taken from reference TRBV28 and TRBJ1-1, reads DVKVTQSSRYLVKRTGEKVFLECVQDMDHENMFWYRQDPGLGLRLIYFSYDVKMKEKGDIPEGYSVSREKKERFSLILESASTNQTSMYLCASTLGRGPEAFFGQGTRLTVV.

J is TRBJ2-3 and V is TRBV5-6; 8 nucleotides align to TRBD2. The CDR3 covers 18 residues. Trimming removed 0 bases from V and 9 bases from J; junction bases left unmatched: 18. Germline values: CDR1 SGHDT, CDR2 YYEEEE. The DNA of the CDR3 is TGTGCCAGCAGCTTGGTGAGGAGCGGGGGACCCGGTTTGGGGACGCAGTATTTT. It is translated as CASSLVRSGGPGLGTQYF.

The V and J genes are TRBV5-6 and TRBJ1-5; weak D call: TRBD1 (5 bases). This CDR3 has 14 residues. The V and J ends lost 2 bases and 2 bases respectively, with 8 bases between them. CDR1 and CDR2 (germline): SGHDT, YYEEEE. The CDR3 DNA reads TGTGCCAGCAGCTTACGGGGGGGCAATCAGCCCCAGCATTTT. It translates to CASSLRGGNQPQHF.

The genes are TRBV9 and TRBJ2-2; D uncertain. The CDR3 extends over 15 amino acids. Deletions cut 4 bases from V and 0 bases from J, with 10 bases between. The germline gives CDR1 SGDLS, CDR2 YYNGEE. CDR3 residues: CASSPSGPNTGELFF. DNA for the CDR3: TGTGCCAGCAGCCCCTCCGGACCGAACACCGGGGAGCTGTTTTTT.

The V call is TRBV5-4, the J call TRBJ2-7; D is possibly TRBD1 (5 bases). This CDR3 is 13 amino acids long. The ends were cut back, 6 bases at V and 0 bases at J, with 10 bases in the middle. Germline CDR1 and CDR2: SGHNT and YYREEE (reference sequence). The CDR3 loop reads CASTLDSSYEQYF. The DNA of the CDR3 is TGTGCCAGCACTTTAGACAGCTCCTACGAGCAGTACTTC.

This clone has just one count. The chain has TRBV7-8 and TRBJ2-1; 13 bases are a match to TRBD2. Germline V gene data show CDR1 as SGHVS and CDR2 as FQNEAQ. J lost 8 bases, V lost 5 bases, and 6 bases had no gene match. The CDR3 covers 15 residues. The CDR3 loop is CASSPGLAGSHEQFF. CDR3 nucleotides: TGTGCCAGCAGCCCGGGACTAGCGGGATCACATGAGCAGTTCTTC.

The V gene is TRBV9, the J gene TRBJ2-1, with 9 bases that match TRBD2. Trimming removed 2 bases from V and 7 bases from J; junction bases left unmatched: 10. This CDR3 is 16 amino acids long. Germline values: CDR1 SGDLS, CDR2 YYNGEE. The CDR3 loop is CASSVRAGGLRNEQFF. The CDR3 DNA reads TGTGCCAGCAGCGTGAGAGCGGGGGGCCTCCGGAATGAGCAGTTCTTC.

The chain has TRBV29-1 and TRBJ2-5, with D perhaps being TRBD1 or TRBD2 (5 bases each). CDR1 is SQVTM, CDR2 ANQGSEA, per germline. With 3 bases removed from V and 5 bases from J, the gap between germline ends came to 16 bases. This CDR3 has 14 amino acids. CDR3 in DNA: TGCAGCGTTGAGAGGGGTAGCCCAATGGAGACCCAGTACTTC. Translated, it gives CSVERGSPMETQYF.

The chain has TRBV19 and TRBJ2-1; 10 bases fit TRBD2. Germline values: CDR1 LNHDA, CDR2 SQIVND (reference sequence). The CDR3 contains 13 residues. V lost 5 bases to trimming and J lost 9 bases; unmatched junction nucleotides: 4. CDR3 DNA: TGTGCCAGTAGTCCCCGACTAGCGGGTGAGCAGTTCTTC. This translates into CASSPRLAGEQFF.

This chain links TRBV6-5 with TRBJ2-1; 9 bases agree with TRBD2. CDR1 is MNHEY and CDR2 is SVGAGI in the germline V gene. CDR3 length equals 15 residues. After removal of 0 bases from V and 8 bases from J, the junction contained 5 bases not matched to a gene. The CDR3 nucleotides read TGTGCCAGCAGTTACTCCGGGACTAGCATCGATGAGCAGTTCTTC. Protein product: CASSYSGTSIDEQFF.

The V gene is TRBV7-9, the J gene TRBJ1-1, with D possibly TRBD1 on 5 matching bases. The CDR3 covers 11 residues. Germline assignment: CDR1 SEHNR and CDR2 FQNEAQ (reference sequence). The germline V and J ends were trimmed by 3 bases and 8 bases, with 7 bases remaining between them. CDR3 nucleotides: TGTGCCAGCAGCTTCGGGGGAGAAGCTTTCTTT. Translated, it gives CASSFGGEAFF.

V is TRBV29-1 and J is TRBJ2-2, with D tentatively TRBD1 (5 bases). This CDR3 has 12 amino acids. The V and J ends lost 3 bases and 5 bases respectively, with 7 bases between them. CDR1 and CDR2 from the germline V gene are SQVTM and ANQGSEA. As DNA, the CDR3 is TGCAGCGTTGACACAGGAACCGGGGAGCTGTTTTTT. This sequence encodes CSVDTGTGELFF.

The rearrangement joins TRBV27 to TRBJ2-7; 10 bases match TRBD1. The CDR3 is made up of 15 amino acids. Per germline, CDR1 MNHEY and CDR2 SMNVEV (reference sequence). With 3 bases clipped from V and 2 bases from J, the junction kept 4 bases outside the gene matches. This CDR3 reads CASSFTGQGTYEQYF. In DNA, the CDR3 is TGTGCCAGCAGTTTTACGGGACAGGGGACCTACGAGCAGTACTTC.

The genes are TRBV9 and TRBJ2-7, with TRBD2 matching 8 bases. The V and J ends lost 3 bases and 4 bases, in that order; junction bases with no gene match: 6. The CDR3 is 14 amino acids. Germline lookup yields CDR1 SGDLS and CDR2 YYNGEE. The CDR3 region is CASSGAGGEYEQYF. CDR3 nucleotides: TGTGCCAGCAGCGGCGCCGGGGGGGAGTACGAGCAGTACTTC.

The chain uses TRBV9 and TRBJ1-5; TRBD1 might be the D (5 bases). This CDR3 comprises 15 residues. Germline CDR1 and CDR2: SGDLS and YYNGEE. V lost 3 bases, J lost 0 bases, and 10 bases lay in between. The CDR3 loop reads CASSAWGDSNQPQHF. CDR3 DNA sequence: TGTGCCAGCAGCGCCTGGGGGGATAGCAATCAGCCCCAGCATTTT.

V gene TRBV11-2 combines with J gene TRBJ2-5; D call uncertain. The CDR3 loop spans 13 amino acids. Germline CDR1 and CDR2: SGHAT and FQNNGV. V was shortened by 1 base and J by 5 bases, with 8 bases between the two germline ends. The CDR3 loop reads CASSLAGLETQYF. The CDR3 nucleotides are TGTGCCAGCAGCTTAGCAGGTCTCGAGACCCAGTACTTC.